The clone carrying this T cell receptor beta chain was detected only a few times. Because it lacks the conserved phenylalanine or tryptophan at the end, this CDR3 is likely a read error. The DNA is left out, because the CDR3 cannot be placed on it with certainty; the CDR3 is given as TCRdb lists it. The data belong to a study of graft-versus-host responses after intestinal transplantation. Study summary: Transplantation in recipients was multivisceral, liver-intestinal, or isolated intestinal.

Lymphocytes from graft epithelium and lamina propria were isolated. TCRdb's copy holds only in-frame clones and misses some; the assay was immunoSEQ multiplex PCR. The sample shows about 9,600 clones, 75% to 90% of them seen only once. The CDR3 numbers 8 amino acids, ends counted. Germline values: CDR1 MNHEY, CDR2 SVGAGI. The chain carries TRBV6-5 and TRBJ1-6. This sequence originates from a human patient who received an intestinal transplant, so some T cells may come from the graft donor. The starting material was ileum tissue, obtained roughly 700 days after intestinal transplantation. The CDR3 spells CASNPYSL.